This T cell receptor (beta chain) comes out of a study of beta chain features in type 1 diabetes. Overall study context: The samples had 100 million to 140 million sorted cells examined in all.

Comments on this clone: Antigen unknown.

Study findings and constraints: PCR might show a preference for shorter templates, equally across patients and controls. Small HLA sub-analyses could not settle whether HLA shapes TCRB rearrangement. Shorter TCRB CDR3s, moderately but significantly so, were found in Type 1 diabetes patients in all four CD4+ subsets.

The CDR3 loop spans 13 amino acids. CDR1 and CDR2 from the germline V gene are GTSNPN and SVGIG (reference sequence). Trimming removed 2 bases from V and 8 bases from J; junction bases left unmatched: 5. Expressed TCRB transcripts were sequenced because the isolated RNA had all been reverse transcribed beforehand. Method: immunoSEQ multiplex PCR; TCRdb's copy keeps in-frame clones and lacks some. The sample consists of roughly 150,000 clones, about 7.8% of them appearing once. V is TRBV30 and J is TRBJ1-2; 10 bases align to TRBD1. The sequence was obtained from a middle-aged woman with type 1 diabetes. Specimen: central memory CD4+ T cells from blood. The CDR3 region has the DNA TGTGCCTGGAGTCGACAGGGGGCAGTCGGCTACACCTTC. Translation gives CAWSRQGAVGYTF.